Described below is a single T cell receptor (beta chain) sequence and its context. No antigen is known for it. Clones were sequenced by immunoSEQ multiplex PCR, and TCRdb holds only the in-frame ones, with some missing. Of some 150,000 clones listed, 86% are singletons. These data belong to a study of cytomegalovirus exposure and HLA in healthy donors. The study, taken as a whole, reports: Researchers catalogued 160 or so TCR beta chains as cytomegalovirus-associated. Rarity held for most TCR sequences, but there were some public TCRs that occurred in many donors.

The CDR3 has 15 amino acids. Trimming at V came to 7 bases and at J to 0 bases, leaving 4 bases not matched to a gene. Germline V gene lookup returns CDR1 MNHEY and CDR2 SMNVEV (reference sequence). This clonotype was sampled from a human donor in good health. The sample consisted of PBMCs. The chain recombines TRBV27 with TRBJ2-1; 9 bases fit TRBD2. CDR3 in amino acids: CASNPAGGSYNEQFF. CDR3 bases: TGTGCCAGCAATCCAGCGGGGGGCTCCTACAATGAGCAGTTCTTC.